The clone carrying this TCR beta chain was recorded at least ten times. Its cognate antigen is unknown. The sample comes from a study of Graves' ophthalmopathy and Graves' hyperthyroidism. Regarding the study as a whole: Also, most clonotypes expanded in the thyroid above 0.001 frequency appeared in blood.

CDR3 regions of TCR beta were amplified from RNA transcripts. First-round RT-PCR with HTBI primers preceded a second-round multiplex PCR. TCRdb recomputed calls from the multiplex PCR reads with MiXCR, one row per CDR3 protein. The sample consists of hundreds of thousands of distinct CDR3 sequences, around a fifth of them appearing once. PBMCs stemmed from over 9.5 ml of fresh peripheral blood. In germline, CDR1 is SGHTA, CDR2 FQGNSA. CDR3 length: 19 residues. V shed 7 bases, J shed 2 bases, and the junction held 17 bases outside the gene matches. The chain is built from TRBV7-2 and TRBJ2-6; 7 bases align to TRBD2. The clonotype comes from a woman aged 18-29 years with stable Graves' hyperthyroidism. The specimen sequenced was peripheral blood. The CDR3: CASIKRVSRGSAGANVLTF. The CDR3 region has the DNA TGTGCCAGCATTAAAAGGGTTTCTCGCGGGAGTGCTGGGGCCAACGTCCTGACTTTC.